The 23 T cell receptor beta chains below come from one sample, sequenced in a study of T cell responses to AZD1222 COVID-19 vaccine. Clones were read by immunoSEQ multiplex PCR, and TCRdb kept only the in-frame ones, dropping some. The data show about 150,000 clones, with approximately 94% seen just once and 1.3% held by the top ten. This specimen was peripheral blood, taken on day 0 of AZD1222 vaccination. The receptor source for this set is an adult in good health.

The rearrangement uses TRBV4-1 and TRBJ2-7; 9 positions agree with TRBD2. J was trimmed by 6 bases and V by 4 bases; bases with no gene match: 13. The CDR3 consists of 16 residues. The germline V gene encodes CDR1 MGHRA and CDR2 YSYEKL. CDR3 nucleotides: TGCGCCAGCAGCCCCCAAGGTGCGGGGGGGCCCCTCGAGCAGTACGTC. Translated: CASSPQGAGGPLEQYV.

The V and J genes are TRBV15 and TRBJ2-4; 11 nucleotides line up with TRBD2. The CDR3 has 18 amino acids. Trimming at V came to 2 bases and at J to 3 bases, leaving 9 bases not matched to a gene. The V gene's germline CDR1 is LNHNV and CDR2 YYDKDF (reference sequence). The DNA for the CDR3 is TGTGCCACCAGCAGACAGGGACTAGCGGACTTGGGCAAAAACATTCAGTACTTC. Amino acid sequence: CATSRQGLADLGKNIQYF.

The chain has TRBV5-8 and TRBJ1-2; tentatively, D is TRBD1 (6 bases). CDR1 SGHTS and CDR2 YDEGEE come from the germline V gene. This CDR3 contains 16 residues. V was cut by 5 bases and J by 0 bases, with 17 bases left in between. The CDR3 nucleotides are TGTGCCAGCAGTTATATACCGGGACACACTAACTATGGCTACACCTTC. It yields the protein CASSYIPGHTNYGYTF.

The chain couples TRBV11-2 to TRBJ2-1, with D tentatively TRBD2 (5 bases). V was clipped by 2 bases and J by 3 bases, with 11 bases between them. This CDR3 has 15 residues. CDR1 is SGHAT, CDR2 FQNNGV, per germline. CDR3 coding DNA: TGTGCCAGCAGCTTATCTCGACGGGGCTACAATGAGCAGTTCTTC. Translating gives CASSLSRRGYNEQFF. The full variable domain, completed using reference TRBV11-2 and TRBJ2-1, is EAGVAQSPRYKIIEKRQSVAFWCNPISGHATLYWYQQILGQGPKLLIQFQNNGVVDDSQLPKDRFSAERLKGVDSTLKIQPAKLEDSAVYLCASSLSRRGYNEQFFGPGTRLTVL.

The rearrangement joins TRBV7-2 to TRBJ2-2; D gene uncertain. The CDR3 loop spans 13 amino acids. Trimming left V 1 base short and J 9 bases short, with 9 bases between. Germline V gene sequence: CDR1 SGHTA, CDR2 FQGNSA. The CDR3 sequence: CASSLGKRWELFF. The CDR3 DNA reads as TGTGCCAGCAGCTTAGGGAAACGGTGGGAGCTGTTTTTT.

The genes are TRBV7-9 and TRBJ1-4; D is undetermined. This CDR3 is built from 15 residues. Per germline, CDR1 SEHNR and CDR2 FQNEAQ (reference sequence). The germline V and J ends were trimmed by 1 base and 6 bases, with 12 bases remaining between them. The chain's CDR3 is CASSLVGVGDEKLFF. CDR3 nucleotides: TGTGCCAGCAGCTTAGTCGGGGTCGGTGATGAAAAACTGTTTTTT.

V and J are TRBV6-1 and TRBJ2-7; 12 positions agree with TRBD2. Germline CDR1 reads MNHNS; CDR2 reads SASEGT. The CDR3 loop spans 18 amino acids. The V segment lost 1 base and the J segment 2 bases; nucleotides outside the gene matches: 9. The CDR3 DNA reads TGTGCCAGCAGTGAAGTCTCCGTTCTAGCGGGGGGGCCCTACGAGCAGTACGTC. As protein: CASSEVSVLAGGPYEQYV.

This clone has just one count. The rearrangement uses TRBV19 and TRBJ1-2; 7 bases line up with TRBD1. The CDR3 sequence is 15 residues long. Germline V gene data show CDR1 as LNHDA and CDR2 as SQIVND (reference sequence). V shed 8 bases, J shed 2 bases, and the junction held 11 bases outside the gene matches. The CDR3 coding sequence is TGTGCCAGTGGAGAGATCCAGACAGGGAACTATGGCTACACCTTC. It is translated as CASGEIQTGNYGYTF. The full variable domain, with the rest looked up from reference TRBV19 and TRBJ1-2, is DGGITQSPKYLFRKEGQNVTLSCEQNLNHDAMYWYRQDPGQGLRLIYYSQIVNDFQKGDIAEGYSVSREKKESFPLTVTSAQKNPTAFYLCASGEIQTGNYGYTFGSGTRLTVV.

V is TRBV27 and J is TRBJ1-1; D is undetermined. Germline CDR1 is MNHEY and CDR2 is SMNVEV (reference sequence). Deletions cut 10 bases from V and 5 bases from J, with 11 bases between. The CDR3 runs to 11 residues. The CDR3 sequence is CATFRGTEAFF. The CDR3 DNA reads TGTGCCACCTTCAGAGGGACTGAAGCTTTCTTT.

J is TRBJ1-2 and V is TRBV6-2 or TRBV6-3, with unresolved D. Germline V gene sequence: CDR1 MNHEY, CDR2 SVGEGT. This CDR3 contains 15 residues. The germline V and J ends were trimmed by 5 bases and 7 bases, with 20 bases remaining between them. CDR3 loop: CASSPPEYSGRGYTF. The CDR3 nucleotides read TGTGCCAGCAGTCCCCCTGAATACAGTGGTCGTGGCTACACCTTC.

This sequence joins TRBV27 and TRBJ1-5, with 7 bases that match TRBD1. The CDR3 has 17 residues. V lost 11 bases and J lost 5; bases outside the gene matches: 21. Germline lookup yields CDR1 MNHEY and CDR2 SMNVEV (reference sequence). CDR3 in amino acids: CAPGRRTGTELYQPQHF. In DNA form, the CDR3 reads TGTGCCCCCGGTCGGCGGACCGGGACAGAGTTATATCAGCCCCAGCATTTT.

The V and J genes are TRBV9 and TRBJ2-3; D is unresolved. Germline-derived CDR1 and CDR2 are SGDLS and YYNGEE. V lost 0 bases, J lost 6 bases, and 5 bases lay in between. The CDR3 contains 12 residues. The CDR3 sequence is CASSVARDTQYF. The DNA for the CDR3 is TGTGCCAGCAGCGTAGCAAGGGATACGCAGTATTTT.

The rearrangement uses TRBV15 and TRBJ1-4; 8 positions agree with TRBD1. V gave up 2 bases and J gave up 7 bases; unmatched junction bases: 6. CDR3 length: 15 amino acids. CDR1 and CDR2 from the germline V gene are LNHNV and YYDKDF (reference sequence). The CDR3 sequence: CATSRRGQGAEKLFF. CDR3 nucleotide sequence: TGTGCCACCAGCAGACGAGGACAGGGAGCTGAAAAACTGTTTTTT.

The chain carries TRBV3-1 (or the pseudogene TRBV3-2) and TRBJ1-2, with D uncertain. V gave up 0 bases and J gave up 7 bases, with 15 bases separating them. The germline V gene encodes CDR1 LGHDT and CDR2 YNNKEL (reference sequence). CDR3 size: 15 residues. CDR3 protein: CASSQDFGPRVGYTF. Here the CDR3 DNA reads TGTGCCAGCAGCCAAGATTTTGGGCCAAGAGTTGGCTACACCTTC.

The chain joins TRBV19 to TRBJ2-5, with D perhaps given as TRBD1 or TRBD2 (7 bases each). Germline loops: CDR1 LNHDA, CDR2 SQIVND (reference sequence). The CDR3 sequence is 15 residues long. Trimming cost V 7 bases and J 4 bases, with 19 bases left between them. The CDR3 DNA sequence: TGTGCCAGTAAGAGGTCGACAGGGAGGGTAGAGACCCAGTACTTC. Protein product: CASKRSTGRVETQYF. The entire variable domain, with the rest obtained from reference TRBV19 and TRBJ2-5, is as follows: DGGITQSPKYLFRKEGQNVTLSCEQNLNHDAMYWYRQDPGQGLRLIYYSQIVNDFQKGDIAEGYSVSREKKESFPLTVTSAQKNPTAFYLCASKRSTGRVETQYFGPGTRLLVL.

The chain uses TRBV7-9 and TRBJ2-1; possibly TRBD1 or TRBD2 for D (5 bases each). V lost 0 bases, J lost 7 bases, and 10 bases lay in between. The germline CDR1 and CDR2 sequences are SEHNR and FQNEAQ (reference sequence). The CDR3 is 14 amino acids. The CDR3, as DNA: TGTGCCAGCAGCTTAGCATTTGGGGGAAATGAGCAGTTCTTC. Amino acids: CASSLAFGGNEQFF.

The V call is TRBV28, the J call TRBJ1-2; a weak D match, TRBD1 (5 bases). V lost 5 bases and J 6 bases, leaving 22 bases between the germline ends. Per the germline V gene, CDR1 is MDHEN and CDR2 is SYDVKM. This CDR3 region has 16 residues. CDR3 region: CASSLFFGTTEHGYTF. The CDR3 DNA follows: TGTGCCAGCAGTCTATTCTTCGGGACCACGGAGCATGGCTACACCTTC.

The gene calls are TRBV4-1 and TRBJ1-3, with a weak D call TRBD1 (6 bases). The length of the CDR3 is 15 residues. The germline V and J ends were trimmed by 3 bases and 2 bases, with 11 bases remaining between them. Germline V lookup: CDR1 MGHRA, CDR2 YSYEKL. The CDR3 reads CASSQPGQPGNTIYF. DNA for the CDR3: TGCGCCAGCAGCCAGCCGGGACAACCTGGAAACACCATATATTTT.

This sequence joins TRBV28 and TRBJ1-6; TRBD1 aligns across 7 bases. V lost 8 bases, J lost 6 bases, and 1 base stayed unmatched. The CDR3 is 12 amino acids. Germline-derived CDR1 and CDR2 are MDHEN and SYDVKM. Here the CDR3 DNA reads TGTGCCAGCCGACAGGGTAATTCACCCCTCCACTTT. This codes for CASRQGNSPLHF.

The chain recombines TRBV7-9 with TRBJ2-3, with TRBD2 identical over 7 bases. The length of the CDR3 is 15 residues. The germline V gene encodes CDR1 SEHNR and CDR2 FQNEAQ (reference sequence). V trimming: 5 bases; J trimming: 4 bases; junction bases outside the gene matches: 9. Here the CDR3 reads CASSLTALAADTQYF. The CDR3 region has the DNA TGTGCCAGCAGCCTAACGGCTCTAGCGGCAGATACGCAGTATTTT.

This chain joins TRBV7-2 and TRBJ2-2, with no clear D. The ends were cut back, 5 bases at V and 7 bases at J, with 11 bases in the middle. This CDR3 is built from 13 residues. From germline, CDR1 is SGHTA and CDR2 FQGNSA. CDR3 nucleotides: TGTGCCAGCAGCCCCCAGAGGTTCGGGGAGCTGTTTTTT. This encodes CASSPQRFGELFF.

The chain recombines TRBV9 with TRBJ2-3, with 7 positions matching TRBD2. V lost 3 bases and J lost 4; bases outside the gene matches: 2. CDR3 length: 13 amino acids. Germline-derived CDR1 and CDR2 are SGDLS and YYNGEE. The CDR3 loop reads CASSAGGADTQYF. The CDR3 DNA reads TGTGCCAGCAGCGCTGGGGGGGCAGATACGCAGTATTTT.

This chain joins TRBV2 and TRBJ1-5; D is possibly TRBD1 (6 bases). The CDR3 spans 17 residues. V lost 6 bases and J lost 2, with 20 bases in between. CDR1 is SNHLY and CDR2 is FYNNEI in the germline V gene. CDR3 DNA sequence: TGTGCCAGCAGGCCAGGGGTCAGGGCTAACGGCAATCAGCCCCAGCATTTT. This encodes CASRPGVRANGNQPQHF. The full variable domain, in which reference TRBV2 and TRBJ1-5 provide the parts outside the CDR3, is EPEVTQTPSHQVTQMGQEVILRCVPISNHLYFYWYRQILGQKVEFLVSFYNNEISEKSEIFDDQFSVERPDGSNFTLKIRSTKLEDSAMYFCASRPGVRANGNQPQHFGDGTRLSIL.